One and the same sample provided the 9 T cell receptor beta chains below, sequenced in a study of cytomegalovirus exposure and HLA in healthy donors. The PCR was carried out with 60 Vbeta primers and 13 Jbeta primers. TCRdb's table, derived via immunoSEQ multiplex PCR, lists solely in-frame clones and lacks some. The data contain roughly 170,000 clones, approximately 80% of them singletons. Material for sequencing was PBMCs. The receptors were sampled from a woman aged 45-60 years in good health and CMV-seropositive.

This chain uses TRBV15 with TRBJ2-3; D may be TRBD1 (6 bases). Germline CDR1 is LNHNV and CDR2 is YYDKDF (reference sequence). V lost 0 bases and J 2 bases, leaving 18 bases between the germline ends. This CDR3 comprises 18 residues. The CDR3 protein is CATSRERYIRGPTDTQYF. CDR3 DNA: TGTGCCACCAGCAGAGAACGGTATATCAGGGGTCCCACAGATACGCAGTATTTT.

The chain links TRBV28 to TRBJ1-3; D is perhaps TRBD1 (5 bases). The CDR3 is 12 residues long. Trimming cost V 11 bases and J 4 bases, with 12 bases left between them. Per germline, CDR1 MDHEN and CDR2 SYDVKM. The CDR3, as DNA: TGTGCCGTAGTGGCAGGGGGAAACACCATATATTTT. It codes for CAVVAGGNTIYF.

This clone was detected once. CDR3 sequence (DNA): TGTGCCAGCAGCTTCCGCGGGGCATACAATGAGCAGTTCTTC. This encodes CASSFRGAYNEQFF. The rearrangement links TRBV7-8 to TRBJ2-1, with D maybe TRBD2 (6 bases). V was clipped by 3 bases and J by 4 bases, with 10 bases between them. Germline values: CDR1 SGHVS, CDR2 FQNEAQ. The CDR3 contains 14 residues.

The chain employs TRBV5-1 and TRBJ1-4; a weak D match, TRBD1 (6 bases). This CDR3 contains 15 residues. Trimming removed 4 bases from V and 2 bases from J, with 12 bases in between. CDR1 is SGHRS, CDR2 YFSETQ, per germline. CDR3 nucleotide sequence: TGCGCCAGCAGCCCTGAGGGGGTTACTAATGAAAAACTGTTTTTT. As protein: CASSPEGVTNEKLFF.

V is TRBV4-3 and J is TRBJ2-1; 9 nucleotides match TRBD2. Germline assignment: CDR1 LGHNA and CDR2 YSLEER. This CDR3 is built from 15 residues. Germline trimming cut 0 bases from V and 7 bases from J; bases unmatched to any gene: 4. The CDR3 DNA sequence: TGCGCCAGCAGCCAAGAAGCGGGAGGTGGGAATGAGCAGTTCTTC. Its translation is CASSQEAGGGNEQFF.

This clone was seen a single time. V and J are TRBV7-2 and TRBJ1-5; perhaps TRBD1 as D (6 bases). Trimming took off 2 bases at V and 15 bases at J, with 26 bases between the two ends. The length of the CDR3 is 16 residues. CDR1 SGHTA and CDR2 FQGNSA come from the germline V gene. Here the CDR3 reads CASSLMSGAGALQRHF. The CDR3 coding sequence is TGTGCCAGCAGCTTAATGAGTGGAGCAGGGGCGCTACAGAGGCATTTT. Based on the CDR3 plus reference TRBV7-2 and TRBJ1-5, the full variable domain is GAGVSQSPSNKVTEKGKDVELRCDPISGHTALYWYRQSLGQGLEFLIYFQGNSAPDKSGLPSDRFSAERTGGSVSTLTIQRTQQEDSAVYLCASSLMSGAGALQRHFGDGTRLSIL.

V and J are TRBV29-1 and TRBJ2-7; 7 bases map to TRBD1. Looked up from germline, CDR1 is SQVTM and CDR2 is ANQGSEA. The V and J ends lost 0 bases and 3 bases, in that order; junction bases with no gene match: 11. The CDR3 length is 16 residues. The DNA for the CDR3 is TGCAGCGTTGAAGAATCCGGTTACAGGGGACGCTACGAGCAGTACTTC. It is translated as CSVEESGYRGRYEQYF.

The V call is TRBV28, the J call TRBJ2-7, with TRBD2 matching over 16 bases. In germline, CDR1 is MDHEN, CDR2 SYDVKM. J gave up 2 bases and V 5 bases, and 12 bases lay outside the gene matches. The CDR3 loop spans 19 amino acids. The DNA of the CDR3 is TGTGCCAGCAGTCTCCCCAATCCGGGACTAGCGGGAGGGACCTACGAGCAGTACTTC. This sequence encodes CASSLPNPGLAGGTYEQYF.

The rearrangement joins TRBV7-9 to TRBJ2-7, with D maybe TRBD1 (5 bases). The germline V gene has CDR1 SEHNR and CDR2 FQNEAQ (reference sequence). The V end was cut by 7 bases, the J end by 2 bases, with 21 bases between. The CDR3 is made up of 16 amino acids. The CDR3 reads CASTPLLSQGTYEQYF. DNA for the CDR3: TGTGCCAGCACCCCGCTCCTCAGTCAGGGAACCTACGAGCAGTACTTC.